The 14 T cell receptor beta chains below were found in one sample sequenced in a study of regulatory T cells in long-lasting Graves disease. CDR3 regions were amplified by Arm-PCR using iRepertoire HTBI primers to build TCR beta libraries. TCRdb recomputed calls from the multiplex PCR reads with MiXCR, one row per CDR3 protein. The profile shows more than 650,000 distinct CDR3 sequences, approximately 29% of them singletons. The time point is: persistent/refractory GD, antithyroid drugs over 5 years with positive TRAb. From PBMCs, RNA was extracted and then used to make the TCR library. Sequenced here: peripheral blood mononuclear cells (PBMCs), sampled when the disease was refractory, from a patient treated with antithyroid drugs. The receptors were sampled from a female donor with Graves disease.

This clonotype has a handful of counts. V gene TRBV7-9 combines with J gene TRBJ2-4; D is perhaps TRBD2 (6 bases). Trimming took 5 bases from V and 0 from J, leaving 20 bases between them. Germline V lookup: CDR1 SEHNR, CDR2 FQNEAQ (reference sequence). This CDR3 comprises 18 residues. CDR3 sequence reads: CASSPPGAGLIAKNIQYF. CDR3 sequence (DNA): TGTGCCAGCAGCCCCCCCGGGGCGGGACTGATAGCCAAAAACATTCAGTACTTC.

The chain couples TRBV19 to TRBJ1-2; unclear D gene. V gave up 7 bases and J gave up 6 bases, with 21 bases separating them. From germline, CDR1 is LNHDA and CDR2 SQIVND (reference sequence). CDR3 length: 15 residues. The CDR3 spells CASKSRVRSTHGYTF. As DNA, the CDR3 is TGTGCCAGTAAATCCCGGGTCAGGTCGACCCATGGCTACACCTTC.

The chain is built from TRBV14 and TRBJ1-1, with a possible D match to TRBD1 (5 bases). V lost 1 base and J 4 bases, leaving 10 bases between the germline ends. Germline values: CDR1 SGHDN, CDR2 FVKESK. This CDR3 comprises 14 residues. The CDR3 sequence is CASSQVVGGTEAFF. CDR3 sequence (DNA): TGTGCCAGCAGCCAAGTAGTGGGGGGCACTGAAGCTTTCTTT.

A few counts support this clonotype. The chain combines TRBV25-1 with TRBJ1-2, with D unclear. V was pared by 2 bases and J by 8 bases, with 18 bases between. Germline V gives CDR1 MGHDK, CDR2 SYGVNS. The CDR3 has 15 residues. CDR3 region: CASSENSPFRGGYTF. For the CDR3, the DNA is TGTGCCAGCAGTGAAAACAGTCCTTTCCGAGGAGGCTACACCTTC.

This chain links TRBV19 with TRBJ1-3; 9 bases fit TRBD1. V gave up 6 bases and J gave up 1 base; unmatched junction bases: 10. Germline V gene lookup returns CDR1 LNHDA and CDR2 SQIVND (reference sequence). CDR3 length: 17 residues. CDR3 nucleotides: TGTGCCAGTAGCCGAATCCCGGGACAGGGATCTGGAAACACCATATATTTT. Protein sequence: CASSRIPGQGSGNTIYF.

The chain joins TRBV19 to TRBJ1-3; no clear D. Germline V gene sequence: CDR1 LNHDA, CDR2 SQIVND (reference sequence). The V end lost 5 bases, the J end lost 2 bases, and 16 bases lay between the germline ends. This CDR3 is 16 amino acids long. CDR3 in amino acids: CASSRAGIPAGNTIYF. The CDR3 nucleotides read TGTGCCAGTAGTCGGGCAGGAATCCCCGCTGGAAACACCATATATTTT.

Only a few counts were recorded for this clonotype. This rearrangement joins TRBV2 to TRBJ1-5, with TRBD1 matching 7 bases. The CDR3 spans 14 residues. Losses at the gene ends were 7 bases for V and 7 bases for J; bases not matched to a gene: 10. Looked up from germline, CDR1 is SNHLY and CDR2 is FYNNEI. In nucleotides, the CDR3 is TGTGCCAGCATGCTACAGGGGATGGGGCAGCCCCAGCATTTT. Translation gives CASMLQGMGQPQHF.

There are a few counts of this clonotype. A much larger clone differs from this one at a single base, so this may be a read error. The V and J genes are TRBV28 and TRBJ2-5, with 11 bases fitting TRBD2. CDR1 is MDHEN, CDR2 SYDVKM, per germline. The CDR3 is made up of 15 amino acids. The ends lost 4 bases at V and 1 base at J; junction bases unmatched: 2. The CDR3 region is CASSSGTSGQETQYF. In DNA, the CDR3 is TGTGCCAGCAGTTCCGGGACTAGCGGCCAAGAGACCCAGTACTTC.

This clonotype appeared a few times. This sequence joins TRBV10-1 and TRBJ2-7, with D uncertain. In germline, CDR1 is WNHNN, CDR2 SYGVQD (reference sequence). V was clipped by 7 bases and J by 1 base, with 8 bases between them. The CDR3 runs to 12 residues. The CDR3 here is CASTSRSYEQYF. The DNA for the CDR3 is TGCGCCAGCACCAGCCGGTCCTACGAGCAGTACTTC.

This chain connects TRBV27 to TRBJ1-2, with TRBD1 as a possible D gene (6 bases). Germline V CDR1 and CDR2: MNHEY, SMNVEV (reference sequence). V was shortened by 10 bases and J by 8 bases, with 23 bases between the two germline ends. The CDR3 sequence is 14 residues long. This CDR3 is CATAEDHRVGGYTF. The CDR3 DNA follows: TGTGCCACAGCCGAGGACCACAGGGTGGGGGGCTACACCTTC.

The table lists this clonotype with a few counts. The chain uses TRBV5-1 and TRBJ1-1; no clear D. Looked up from germline, CDR1 is SGHRS and CDR2 is YFSETQ. CDR3 length: 14 amino acids. Trimming cost V 4 bases and J 1 base, with 11 bases left between them. The CDR3 DNA follows: TGCGCCAGCAGCGGACGGTGGCCGAACACTGAAGCTTTCTTT. Translating it yields CASSGRWPNTEAFF.

The chain joins TRBV20-1 to TRBJ1-2, with unresolved D. CDR1 is DFQATT and CDR2 is SNEGSKA in the germline V gene (reference sequence). This CDR3 contains 16 residues. Trimming removed 6 bases at V and 7 bases at J, with 27 bases between. The CDR3 region is CSAPPRAGPARGGYTF. The CDR3 nucleotides read TGCAGTGCCCCCCCTCGGGCAGGACCTGCTCGTGGTGGCTACACCTTC.

A few counts support this clonotype. The gene calls are TRBV6-1 and TRBJ2-5, with D possibly being TRBD1 (5 bases). CDR1 MNHNS and CDR2 SASEGT come from the germline V gene. The CDR3 is 18 amino acids. V lost 6 bases to trimming and J lost 0 bases, with 23 bases between them. The CDR3 DNA is TGTGCCAGCAGCCCGGAGAGCTATGGGGCTCGGTACCAAGAGACCCAGTACTTC. As protein: CASSPESYGARYQETQYF.

The CDR3 DNA follows: TGCGCCAGCAGCTTGGCCCTCTTCTACGAGCAGTACTTC. Amino acid sequence: CASSLALFYEQYF. This chain joins TRBV5-1 and TRBJ2-7; D unresolved. The CDR3 runs to 13 residues. The germline V gene encodes CDR1 SGHRS and CDR2 YFSETQ. Trimming shortened V by 0 bases and J by 3 bases, and 7 bases separated the two germline ends.